This is a list of T cell receptor beta chains from one sample in a study of lymphopenia after photon versus proton radiotherapy. Only in-frame clones appear in the TCRdb table, and some are missing; sequencing was by immunoSEQ multiplex PCR. The sample records 150,000 to 200,000 clones, 75% to 90% being singletons. Source: peripheral blood, taken from a patient treated with photon-based radiotherapy. These receptors all come from a man aged 50 to 59 with gastric cancer. The CDR3 runs from the conserved cysteine through the conserved F or W. The D gene is left open where the match is weak. The size of a clone is reported for some rows only, either as once, few or many, or as a class for expanded clones.

TRBJ1-5 - TRBV19 - 16 TGTGCCAGTAGTGACCGGGGCCTCTATAGCAATCAGCCCCAGCATTTT CASSDRGLYSNQPQHF
TRBJ2-1 - TRBV5-1 - 15 TGCGCCAGCAGCCAGACCCACCCCCGCACGGATGAGCAGTTCTTC CASSQTHPRTDEQFF
TRBJ1-2 - TRBV20-1 - 11 TGCAGTGGAATGACGGGATATGGCTACACCTTC CSGMTGYGYTF
TRBJ2-3 - TRBV6-5 - 15 TGTGCCAGCAGCTCGGACAGCCTTGCTACAGATACGCAGTATTTT CASSSDSLATDTQYF
TRBJ2-7 - TRBV5-1 - 11 TGCGCCAGCAGCTCGACCTACGAGCAGTACTTC CASSSTYEQYF
TRBJ2-1 TRBD2 TRBV18 once 13 TGTGCCAGCTCACCCGGGACTAACAATGAGCAGTTCTTC CASSPGTNNEQFF
TRBJ2-2 TRBD2 TRBV11-3 - 15 TGTGCCAGCAGCCGACAAGGGGAGGGGACCGGGGAGCTGTTTTTT CASSRQGEGTGELFF
TRBJ2-3 TRBD2 TRBV30 - 15 TGTGCCGGCGAGGTGGGCGGGAGTAAGGCAGATACGCAGTATTTT CAGEVGGSKADTQYF
TRBJ2-1 - TRBV4-3 many 14 TGCGCCAGCAGCCCAGGGATCTCGACCTCTGAGCAGTTCTTC CASSPGISTSEQFF
TRBJ2-6 - TRBV9 - 15 TGTGCCAGCAGCGTAGGGAGCTCTGGGGCCAACGTCCTGACTTTC CASSVGSSGANVLTF
TRBJ2-7 - TRBV6-1 few 12 TGTGCCAGCAGTGAGTCCATGAGCAAGCAGTACTTC CASSESMSKQYF
TRBJ2-1 - TRBV29-1 - 16 TGCAGCGTTGAAGGGGGTGGGGCGGAGGACTACAATGAGCAGTTCTTC CSVEGGGAEDYNEQFF
TRBJ1-2 - TRBV25-1 - 14 TGTGCCAGCAGTGACCCGGGACGGAACTATGGCTACACCTTC CASSDPGRNYGYTF
TRBJ2-7 - TRBV18 - 13 TGTGCCAGCTCACCGGGACGGGTTTACGAGCAGTACTTC CASSPGRVYEQYF
TRBJ1-2 - TRBV19 - 13 TGTGCCAGTAGTAGGGAGGGACAAGATGGCTACACCTTC CASSREGQDGYTF
TRBJ1-2 TRBD1 TRBV19 - 16 TGTGCCAGTAGTATAGCCCGGACAGGGCCGACCTATGGCTACACCTTC CASSIARTGPTYGYTF
TRBJ1-1 TRBD1 TRBV6-1 - 15 TGTGCCAGCAGTGAATACGCAATCGGGACAGGGGAAGCTTTCTTT CASSEYAIGTGEAFF
TRBJ2-1 TRBD2 TRBV5-4 - 15 TGTGCCAGCAGCCGCGGGACTAGCGGGATCGGAGAGCAGTTCTTC CASSRGTSGIGEQFF
TRBJ2-1 TRBD2 TRBV9 - 16 TGTGCCAGCAGCGTAGAACTAGCGGGAGGAAACAATGAGCAGTTCTTC CASSVELAGGNNEQFF
TRBJ2-1 TRBD2 TRBV4-2 - 18 TGTGCCAGCAGCCGTAGCCCCTTCCAGCGGGAGGGCCTCGATGAGCAGTTCTTC CASSRSPFQREGLDEQFF
TRBJ1-1 - TRBV5-5 - 16 TGTGCCAGCAGCTTCAGCCCCGGACAGACGAACACTGAAGCTTTCTTT CASSFSPGQTNTEAFF
TRBJ2-1 TRBD1 TRBV9 - 13 TGTGCCAGCAGCCGGGACAGCTACAATGAGCAGTTCTTC CASSRDSYNEQFF
TRBJ1-1 - TRBV7-9 - 13 TGTGCCAGCAGCTTAGACGGACCCACTGAAGCTTTCTTT CASSLDGPTEAFF
TRBJ2-7 TRBD1 TRBV4-2 once 15 TGTGCCAGCAGCCACGGGACAGGGGGGTCGTACGAGCAGTACTTC CASSHGTGGSYEQYF
TRBJ1-3 - TRBV9 - 14 TGTGCCAGCAGCGTGCGGGGCGTGGGAAACACCATATATTTT CASSVRGVGNTIYF
TRBJ2-7 - TRBV19 - 14 TGTGCCAGCACGGACCGGGCCGAATCCTACGAGCAGTACTTC CASTDRAESYEQYF
TRBJ2-4 - TRBV29-1 - 14 TGCAGCATCTGGGTCCAAGGGGCCAAAAACATTCAGTACTTC CSIWVQGAKNIQYF
TRBJ1-2 - TRBV28 - 14 TGTGCCAGCAGCTCCTGGGGGCTCTACTATGGCTACACCTTC CASSSWGLYYGYTF
TRBJ2-7 - TRBV6-5 - 15 TGTGCCAGCAGTTACTCACGGGGCTCACCCTACGAGCAGTACTTC CASSYSRGSPYEQYF